The entry below gives a single T cell receptor beta chain sequence along with its context. Its specificity is unknown. These data are taken from a study of shared clonotypes between healthy human individuals. About the research overall: The donor group consisted of two women and a few men, aged 18 to 49. Study findings and constraints: The generation probabilities recorded for non-shared clonotypes fell below those of clonotypes shared by all four donors. A generally larger estimated richness was seen in naive subsets than in memory subsets.

The repertoire was sequenced with immunoSEQ multiplex PCR; TCRdb's copy has only in-frame clones and lacks some. The sample records about 2.1 million clones, approximately 94% being singletons. Terminally differentiated effector memory CD45RA+ cells were excluded by CCR7 positive selection of CD45RO-negative cells. The donors, healthy adults who were HIV-negative, had experienced no recent acute infections or vaccinations. The TCR sequence derives from a man in his late teens or twenties in good health. Some clones in this sample may be carry-over from other donors' samples. The specimen sequenced was naive CD8+ T cells from PBMCs.

The CDR3, as DNA: TGCGCCAGCAGCTTGGCCGGGGAATCTGTTGGTGGCTACACCTTC. Translation gives CASSLAGESVGGYTF. The rearrangement links TRBV5-1 to TRBJ1-2; D ambiguous. There are 15 residues in the CDR3. Trimming removed 0 bases from V and 7 bases from J, with 16 bases in between. The germline V gene has CDR1 SGHRS and CDR2 YFSETQ.